The 21 T cell receptor beta chains below come from one sample, sequenced in a study of blood T cell repertoires in COVID-19. Sequencing was performed with immunoSEQ multiplex PCR; in TCRdb, only in-frame clones are kept and a portion is missing. The data contain some 170,000 clones, around 81% of them singletons. Input material: peripheral blood. The receptor source for this set is a man aged 60 to 75 with active or convalescent COVID-19.

The gene calls are TRBV11-2 and TRBJ2-7, with 8 bases lining up with TRBD1. CDR3 length: 15 residues. The V gene's germline CDR1 is SGHAT and CDR2 FQNNGV. Trimming removed 4 bases from V and 5 bases from J; junction bases left unmatched: 10. The CDR3 reads CASSYRGQGADEQYF. Written as DNA, the CDR3 is TGTGCCAGCAGCTACCGAGGGCAGGGGGCCGACGAGCAGTACTTC.

This chain connects TRBV27 to TRBJ2-1; D gene unclear. This CDR3 spans 13 amino acids. With 6 bases removed from V and 5 bases from J, the gap between germline ends came to 11 bases. CDR1 and CDR2 (germline): MNHEY, SMNVEV (reference sequence). The CDR3 reads CASRPARNNEQFF. The CDR3 DNA sequence: TGTGCCAGCAGACCCGCGAGGAACAATGAGCAGTTCTTC.

CDR3 protein: CASSDSGWAMDYEQYF. CDR3 DNA: TGTGCCAGCAGTGATTCCGGATGGGCCATGGACTACGAGCAGTACTTC. The chain employs TRBV2 and TRBJ2-7, with no clear D. Trimming removed 3 bases at V and 3 bases at J, with 18 bases between. Germline CDR1 SNHLY, CDR2 FYNNEI. The CDR3 runs 16 residues.

This sequence joins TRBV6-5 and TRBJ1-2, with TRBD1 matching 9 bases. Germline CDR1 reads MNHEY; CDR2 reads SVGAGI. V gave up 0 bases and J gave up 4 bases; unmatched junction bases: 6. The CDR3 totals 16 residues. CDR3 in amino acids: CASSYSSGTGFYGYTF. Here the CDR3 DNA reads TGTGCCAGCAGTTACTCTTCCGGGACAGGGTTCTATGGCTACACCTTC.

DNA of the CDR3: TGTGCAAGTCGCCTAACCGGGACTAGAATCTACGAGCAGTACTTC. Translation: CASRLTGTRIYEQYF. The chain couples TRBV12-2 to TRBJ2-7; the table's D call TRBD2 went unverified against the DNA. TRBV12-2 is given as a pseudogene. CDR3 length: 15 amino acids.

V is TRBV15 and J is TRBJ1-6, with D perhaps matching TRBD1 (6 bases). CDR3 size: 16 residues. V was shortened by 1 base and J by 4 bases, with 11 bases between the two germline ends. Germline CDR1 LNHNV, CDR2 YYDKDF (reference sequence). The CDR3 DNA is TGTGCCACCAGCAGAGGGACAGAGATTTATAATTCACCCCTCCACTTT. This translates into CATSRGTEIYNSPLHF.

The chain combines TRBV5-6 with TRBJ1-6; TRBD1 is a possible D gene (5 bases). This CDR3 has 14 amino acids. Between the trimmed V and J ends, which lost 4 bases and 5 bases, there was a span of 10 bases. Germline-derived CDR1 and CDR2 are SGHDT and YYEEEE. The CDR3 protein is CASSRQRNNSPLHF. Here the CDR3 DNA reads TGTGCCAGCAGCCGACAGAGAAATAATTCACCCCTCCACTTT.

V and J are TRBV14 and TRBJ2-3; TRBD1 is a possible D gene (6 bases). This CDR3 is 16 amino acids long. Germline lookup yields CDR1 SGHDN and CDR2 FVKESK. V was trimmed by 3 bases and J by 6 bases, leaving 19 bases between them. CDR3 coding DNA: TGTGCCAGCAGCCAGCCTTCCGGGACAACGACGGATACGCAGTATTTT. Translation: CASSQPSGTTTDTQYF.

The V and J genes are TRBV18 and TRBJ2-7; D not resolved. Germline values: CDR1 KGHSH, CDR2 LQKENI. With 10 bases removed from V and 9 bases from J, the gap between germline ends came to 13 bases. CDR3 length: 10 amino acids. The CDR3 coding sequence is TGTGCCACCCAACTCCCGGGGCAGTACTTC. Its protein is CATQLPGQYF.

The rearrangement uses TRBV29-1 and TRBJ2-5; D gene unclear. Per the germline V gene, CDR1 is SQVTM and CDR2 is ANQGSEA. V lost 4 bases and J 5 bases, leaving 2 bases between the germline ends. This CDR3 is 9 amino acids long. CDR3 protein: CSVAETQYF. The CDR3 DNA sequence: TGCAGCGTTGCGGAGACCCAGTACTTC.

Of note for this clone: This could be a read error, since a much larger clone is one nucleotide away. V usage is TRBV2 and J usage is TRBJ1-1; 9 bases match TRBD1. The CDR3 runs to 13 residues. Losses at the gene ends were 5 bases for V and 4 bases for J; bases not matched to a gene: 2. From germline, CDR1 is SNHLY and CDR2 FYNNEI. The CDR3: CASSLTGGTEAFF. The CDR3 DNA sequence: TGTGCCAGCAGTCTGACAGGGGGCACTGAAGCTTTCTTT.

The chain carries TRBV6-1 and TRBJ1-2; D remains unclear. The CDR3 is 14 residues long. The V and J ends lost 2 bases and 4 bases respectively, with 11 bases between them. CDR1 is MNHNS and CDR2 is SASEGT in the germline V gene. The CDR3 nucleotides are TGTGCCAGCAGTGAATATGGCAGTGCCTATGGCTACACCTTC. Translating it yields CASSEYGSAYGYTF.

This rearrangement joins TRBV7-3 to TRBJ1-6, with 7 nucleotides matching TRBD1. The J segment lost 9 bases and the V segment lost 5 bases, leaving 7 bases of the junction unmatched. Germline values: CDR1 SGHTA, CDR2 FQGTGA. CDR3 length equals 14 residues. CDR3 sequence (DNA): TGTGCCAGCAGCCACTTCCGACAGGGTTCACCCCTCCACTTT. It yields the protein CASSHFRQGSPLHF.

The rearrangement links TRBV3-1 (or the pseudogene TRBV3-2) to TRBJ2-1; maybe TRBD1 (6 bases). CDR3 size: 16 residues. Germline assignment: CDR1 LGHDT and CDR2 YNNKEL (reference sequence). Trimming removed 2 bases at V and 2 bases at J, with 13 bases between. The CDR3 coding sequence is TGTGCCAGCAGCCAATTCCGGCCAGGGGCCTACAATGAGCAGTTCTTC. It is translated as CASSQFRPGAYNEQFF.

The chain combines TRBV5-1 with TRBJ2-3; TRBD2 might be the D (6 bases). Germline CDR1 SGHRS, CDR2 YFSETQ. Trimming stripped 4 bases from V and 4 bases from J, with 16 bases between. The CDR3 runs 15 residues. This CDR3 is CASSPGRGLSDTQYF. As DNA, the CDR3 is TGCGCCAGCAGCCCTGGCCGGGGGTTGTCAGATACGCAGTATTTT.

This chain joins TRBV6-1 and TRBJ1-5; D unclear. V lost 2 bases and J 5 bases, leaving 10 bases between the germline ends. The CDR3 is made up of 14 amino acids. CDR1 is MNHNS and CDR2 is SASEGT in the germline V gene. CDR3 nucleotides: TGTGCCAGCAGTGAAACTCGGGTTTATCAGCCCCAGCATTTT. Its protein is CASSETRVYQPQHF.

The chain joins TRBV21-1 to TRBJ2-2; TRBD2, the table's D call, lacks a check against the DNA. TRBV21-1 constitutes a pseudogene. The length of the CDR3 is 24 residues. CDR3 bases: TGTGCCAGCAGGTTTTTACCGGGGGCGGGGGTACTAGCGGGAGTGAGTAAGGACACCGGGGAGCTGTTTTTT. The encoded protein is CASRFLPGAGVLAGVSKDTGELFF.

The J gene is TRBJ2-7, the V gene TRBV3-1 (or the pseudogene TRBV3-2), with D possibly matching TRBD2 (5 bases). Trimming removed 6 bases from V and 2 bases from J, with 14 bases in between. This CDR3 is built from 14 residues. Germline values: CDR1 LGHDT, CDR2 YNNKEL (reference sequence). The chain's CDR3 is CASSSSGLAYEQYF. DNA for the CDR3: TGTGCCAGCAGTTCCAGCGGCTTAGCCTACGAGCAGTACTTC.

The chain has TRBV2 and TRBJ2-7, with 8 nucleotides matching TRBD1. The CDR3 loop spans 15 amino acids. The V gene end was trimmed by 0 bases and the J gene end by 3 bases; junction bases not matched to a gene: 4. The V gene's germline CDR1 is SNHLY and CDR2 FYNNEI. The CDR3 nucleotides read TGTGCCAGCAGTGAAGCTTCAGGGGGCATCTACGAGCAGTACTTC. Protein product: CASSEASGGIYEQYF.

V usage is TRBV19 and J usage is TRBJ2-7; possible D gene TRBD1, 5 bases. V was pared by 0 bases and J by 6 bases, with 9 bases between. Germline V gives CDR1 LNHDA, CDR2 SQIVND (reference sequence). CDR3 size: 13 residues. CDR3 in amino acids: CASSIDRDGEQYF. The CDR3 region has the DNA TGTGCCAGTAGTATAGACAGGGATGGCGAGCAGTACTTC. Based on the CDR3 plus reference TRBV19 and TRBJ2-7, the full variable domain is DGGITQSPKYLFRKEGQNVTLSCEQNLNHDAMYWYRQDPGQGLRLIYYSQIVNDFQKGDIAEGYSVSREKKESFPLTVTSAQKNPTAFYLCASSIDRDGEQYFGPGTRLTVT.

The V gene is TRBV19, the J gene TRBJ2-6; possibly TRBD1 for D (5 bases). The CDR3 is 15 residues long. Germline CDR1 is LNHDA and CDR2 is SQIVND (reference sequence). The V end was cut by 3 bases, the J end by 3 bases, with 9 bases between. CDR3 nucleotide sequence: TGTGCCAGTAGTATTATGCAGGGTGGGGCCAACGTCCTGACTTTC. Protein: CASSIMQGGANVLTF.